Ten or more counts support the clone carrying this T cell receptor (beta chain). The antigen is not known. TCR beta CDR3 regions were amplified from RNA transcripts. RT-PCR in the first round used HTBI primers; a second-round multiplex PCR followed. One entry per CDR3 protein, called by TCRdb with MiXCR from the multiplex PCR reads. The repertoire holds a few hundred thousand distinct CDR3 sequences, with about 21% as singletons. This CDR3 spans 14 amino acids. Germline CDR1 GTSNPN, CDR2 SVGIG (reference sequence). V was clipped by 0 bases and J by 3 bases, with 9 bases between them. This sample stems from a study of Graves' ophthalmopathy and Graves' hyperthyroidism. Findings of the study overall: Also, most clonotypes expanded in the thyroid above 0.001 frequency appeared in blood.

Hyperthyroidism was classified as stable if no ophthalmopathy occurred within 18 months of follow-up. Orbital computed tomography and thyroid ultrasound, along with TRAb, serum thyroxine and clinical symptoms, underpinned diagnosis. This TCR was sampled from a woman aged 18-29 years with stable Graves' hyperthyroidism. Sample: peripheral blood. The rearrangement joins TRBV30 to TRBJ1-5; D is ambiguous. CDR3 DNA: TGTGCCTGGAGTGTACAAACACCCAATCAGCCCCAGCATTTT. Its protein product is CAWSVQTPNQPQHF. Full variable domain (missing parts from reference TRBV30 and TRBJ1-5): SQTIHQWPATLVQPVGSPLSLECTVEGTSNPNLYWYRQAAGRGLQLLFYSVGIGQISSEVPQNLSASRPQDRQFILSSKKLLLSDSGFYLCAWSVQTPNQPQHFGDGTRLSIL.